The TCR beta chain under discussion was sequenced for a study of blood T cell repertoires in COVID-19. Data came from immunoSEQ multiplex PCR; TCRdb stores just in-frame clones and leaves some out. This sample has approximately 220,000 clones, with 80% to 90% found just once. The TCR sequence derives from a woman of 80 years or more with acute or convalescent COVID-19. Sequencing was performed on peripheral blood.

The CDR3 sequence is CASSLGIGGYNYGYTF. Written as DNA, the CDR3 is TGTGCCAGCAGCTTGGGTATAGGAGGATATAACTATGGCTACACCTTC. This sequence joins TRBV5-5 and TRBJ1-2; D unclear. Deletions cut 0 bases from V and 1 base from J, with 13 bases between. The CDR3 covers 16 residues. CDR1 and CDR2 (germline): SGHKS, YYEKEE (reference sequence).